The table lists the clone carrying this T cell receptor (beta chain) with a few counts. Its antigen is undetermined. The DNA is left out, because the CDR3 cannot be placed on it with certainty; the CDR3 is given as TCRdb lists it. The sample belongs to a study of T-cell reconstitution after alpha-beta-depleted transplantation in children. Study-level results: Where some patients showed high TCRbeta diversity at day 60, it came from recipient T cells and thymic progenitors that had survived. One year post-transplant, T-cell counts and diversity were largely derived from T cells produced anew. As was reported, about two months after transplant, alpha-beta T cells came from several hundred expanded graft clones.

Researchers prepared the TCRbeta library using unique molecular identifiers, the study reports. MiXCR was run by TCRdb on the PCR reads, yielding one entry per CDR3 protein. The data show roughly 220,000 distinct CDR3 sequences, about 8.4% seen once. The CDR3 is 17 residues long, counting both termini. The rearrangement joins TRBV21-1 to TRBJ1-5; the table gives TRBD1 as D, unverified against the DNA. TRBV21-1 is assigned pseudogene status. This TCR was sampled from a male patient aged 2 to 10 who had a stem cell transplant for acute myeloid leukemia, so the T cells may come from the graft donor. The sequencing here drew on PBMCs, mostly from graft donor cells, taken 360 days after TCRalphabeta/CD19-depleted stem cell transplant. The CDR3 loop reads CASSRRWGQGSNQPQHF.